This T cell receptor beta chain appears in the sequencing data of a study of response to subunit inactivated influenza vaccine (dated by TCRdb to 2016 to 2019). Concerning the study at large: Deep quantitative profiling of the T cell receptor repertoire was used in the study to follow responses to a trivalent subunit inactivated influenza vaccine.

Comments on this clonotype: Its antigen is currently not known. The sample holds no much larger clone one base away, and base qualities are not on file.

The paper's findings and limits, for the study overall: The authors suggested that each seasonal influenza vaccination may recruit only a limited number of new T cells.

Library creation used RT-PCR. The instrument given in TCRdb is Illumina HiSeq 2500. TCRdb trimmed public reads at Q25 via fastp, called clones via MiXCR and kept in-frame beta chains. Identical CDR3 proteins give one entry, which carries the most common genes and DNA. The sample records approximately 700,000 distinct CDR3 sequences, around 16% of which are singletons. 11% of the sample rests with the top ten. This receptor was taken from a man in his fifties or sixties who received an inactivated influenza vaccine. Donor details come from another sample of the same person, matched by shared clones. The sequencing here drew on PBMCs from blood, taken roughly 12 days after vaccination.

The CDR3 region: CAISELSILAGAPRGGETQYF. The sequenced DNA is TGTGCCATCAGTGAGTTGTCTATCCTAGCGGGAGCCCCGAGGGGTGGAGAGACCCAGTACTTC. This chain is built from TRBV10-3 and TRBJ2-5; 10 bases in between match TRBD2. V ends up 1 base short and J 4 bases short, with an unmatched junction base count of 21. From the cysteine up to the phenylalanine, the CDR3 has a length of 21 residues. The DNA shown is the 63-base CDR3, in frame from base 1. Per the germline V gene, ENHRY is the CDR1 and SYGVKD is the CDR2.